This passage covers 9 T cell receptor beta chains from one sample sequenced in a study of long-term antiretroviral therapy in people with HIV. The libraries were made with immunoSEQ v3.0 at survey level. The table came from immunoSEQ multiplex PCR; TCRdb's copy has only in-frame clones and leaves some out. The sample holds 18,000 or so clones, around 78% seen once. Source: unsorted PBMCs, taken at the start of antiretroviral therapy, before treatment. These receptors came from a woman in her forties with HIV.

The chain combines TRBV28 with TRBJ1-5, with D possibly matching TRBD1 (5 bases). The CDR3 is 14 amino acids. Germline loops: CDR1 MDHEN, CDR2 SYDVKM. Trimming took 1 base from V and 2 from J, leaving 6 bases between them. This chain's CDR3 is CASSLSGGNQPQHF. In DNA form, the CDR3 reads TGTGCCAGCAGTTTATCGGGGGGCAATCAGCCCCAGCATTTT.

The chain employs TRBV5-5 and TRBJ1-1; no clear D gene. The V gene's germline CDR1 is SGHKS and CDR2 YYEKEE (reference sequence). The CDR3 extends over 15 amino acids. Trimming took 0 bases from V and 10 from J, leaving 19 bases between them. The CDR3 protein is CASSLGSDSSSGAFF. DNA of the CDR3: TGTGCCAGCAGCTTGGGTTCGGACTCGAGTTCGGGAGCTTTCTTT.

The chain joins TRBV5-6 to TRBJ2-1; D is perhaps TRBD1 or TRBD2 (7 bases each). Trimming shortened V by 7 bases and J by 3 bases, and 17 bases separated the two germline ends. This CDR3 spans 15 amino acids. Germline assignment: CDR1 SGHDT and CDR2 YYEEEE. The CDR3 DNA reads as TGTGCCAGCTGCCAGGGGGGGGTAGGCTACAATGAGCAGTTCTTC. Its translation: CASCQGGVGYNEQFF.

The chain is built from TRBV7-6 and TRBJ2-7; 10 nucleotides align to TRBD1. Germline CDR1 SGHVS, CDR2 FNYEAQ. The CDR3 loop spans 15 amino acids. J was trimmed by 5 bases and V by 3 bases; bases with no gene match: 7. CDR3 DNA: TGTGCCAGCAGCTTGATCGACAGGGGGCCCCACGAGCAGTACTTC. This sequence encodes CASSLIDRGPHEQYF.

This clone was detected a few times. This chain joins TRBV27 and TRBJ2-7; no firm D call. Trimming pared 5 bases from V and 2 bases from J, leaving 19 bases between. The CDR3 has 16 residues. The germline V gene has CDR1 MNHEY and CDR2 SMNVEV (reference sequence). CDR3 sequence: CASSPASYNDPYEQYF. The CDR3 nucleotides read TGTGCCAGCAGTCCGGCTTCGTATAACGACCCCTACGAGCAGTACTTC.

The chain recombines TRBV6-1 with TRBJ1-6; TRBD1 aligns across 10 bases. After removal of 7 bases from V and 8 bases from J, the junction contained 2 bases not matched to a gene. CDR3 size: 13 residues. Per the germline V gene, CDR1 is MNHNS and CDR2 is SASEGT. CDR3 sequence (DNA): TGTGCCAGCACGACAGGGGGCGATTCACCCCTCCACTTT. Protein sequence: CASTTGGDSPLHF.

This rearrangement joins TRBV7-9 to TRBJ2-3; 8 bases are a match to TRBD2. This CDR3 spans 16 amino acids. The V gene's germline CDR1 is SEHNR and CDR2 FQNEAQ (reference sequence). With 5 bases clipped from V and 0 bases from J, the junction kept 7 bases outside the gene matches. CDR3: CASSARGGLSTDTQYF. The CDR3 DNA sequence: TGTGCCAGCAGCGCTCGCGGGGGGCTTAGCACAGATACGCAGTATTTT.

The chain is built from TRBV6-1 and TRBJ1-1, with D possibly being TRBD1 (6 bases). Per germline, CDR1 MNHNS and CDR2 SASEGT. The CDR3 covers 15 residues. Trimming left V 6 bases short and J 5 bases short, with 19 bases between. CDR3 in amino acids: CASRPSTGLETEAFF. CDR3 nucleotide sequence: TGTGCCAGCAGGCCCTCAACAGGGCTTGAGACTGAAGCTTTCTTT.

This clone showed up just once. The chain employs TRBV7-2 and TRBJ1-3; the D is unclear. Germline V gene lookup returns CDR1 SGHTA and CDR2 FQGNSA. CDR3 length equals 17 residues. Trimming removed 2 bases at V and 0 bases at J, with 14 bases between. DNA of the CDR3: TGTGCCAGCAGCTTAAGTCCTCAAAGCCCCTCTGGAAACACCATATATTTT. Amino acid sequence: CASSLSPQSPSGNTIYF. Drawing the rest from reference TRBV7-2 and TRBJ1-3, the complete variable domain is GAGVSQSPSNKVTEKGKDVELRCDPISGHTALYWYRQSLGQGLEFLIYFQGNSAPDKSGLPSDRFSAERTGGSVSTLTIQRTQQEDSAVYLCASSLSPQSPSGNTIYFGEGSWLTVV.